The next 13 T cell receptor beta chains were all read from a single sample in a study of blood T cell repertoires in COVID-19. Profiled with immunoSEQ multiplex PCR; TCRdb holds only in-frame clones, not every one. This sample has some 270,000 clones, with approximately 88% found just once. The sequencing sample was made of PBMCs or T cells enriched from blood (not recorded which). These receptors all stem from a woman aged 40-49 years who had been exposed to COVID-19.

The CDR3 loop is CASQPPGGGRYEQYF. In DNA form, the CDR3 reads TGTGCCAGCCAACCCCCAGGGGGAGGTCGCTACGAGCAGTACTTC. The rearrangement joins TRBV28 to TRBJ2-7; a possible D gene is TRBD1 (7 bases). The V end lost 8 bases, the J end lost 3 bases, and 20 bases lay between the germline ends. The CDR3 is 15 residues long. Germline V CDR1 and CDR2: MDHEN, SYDVKM.

The chain couples TRBV7-9 to TRBJ2-3; 8 bases match TRBD2. J gave up 2 bases and V 4 bases, and 5 bases lay outside the gene matches. The CDR3 runs 15 residues. The germline V gene has CDR1 SEHNR and CDR2 FQNEAQ (reference sequence). CDR3 DNA: TGTGCCAGCAGCTGGGGTAGCGGGGCCACAGATACGCAGTATTTT. This sequence encodes CASSWGSGATDTQYF.

The chain couples TRBV7-9 to TRBJ1-5, with 9 positions matching TRBD1. CDR1 and CDR2 from the germline V gene are SEHNR and FQNEAQ (reference sequence). The CDR3 loop spans 16 amino acids. V lost 5 bases and J lost 9; bases outside the gene matches: 14. The CDR3 DNA follows: TGTGCCAGCAGCCGAGAGGGACAGGGAAAAAGGGGGCCCCAGCATTTT. Translated, it gives CASSREGQGKRGPQHF.

This chain joins TRBV11-2 and TRBJ1-6, with TRBD1 matching 10 bases. The length of the CDR3 is 15 residues. The J segment lost 6 bases and the V segment lost 4 bases, leaving 3 bases of the junction unmatched. Looked up from germline, CDR1 is SGHAT and CDR2 is FQNNGV. The CDR3 is CASSSRDRGNSPLHF. In nucleotides, the CDR3 is TGTGCCAGCAGCTCCCGGGACAGGGGTAATTCACCCCTCCACTTT.

The chain combines TRBV4-2 with TRBJ2-1; the D gene is possibly TRBD1 (5 bases). This CDR3 has 16 amino acids. Germline CDR1 reads LGHNA; CDR2 reads YNFKEQ. Trimming took off 0 bases at V and 2 bases at J, with 11 bases between the two ends. The CDR3 here is CASSQDYRTPYNEQFF. The CDR3 DNA is TGTGCCAGCAGCCAAGATTACAGGACGCCCTACAATGAGCAGTTCTTC.

V usage is TRBV2 and J usage is TRBJ1-5, with D possibly TRBD1 on 5 matching bases. V was shortened by 4 bases and J by 15 bases, with 16 bases between the two germline ends. The CDR3 extends over 12 amino acids. CDR1 and CDR2 from the germline V gene are SNHLY and FYNNEI. This CDR3 is CASSVVGGTWHF. The CDR3 region has the DNA TGTGCCAGCAGTGTTGTCGGGGGGACCTGGCATTTT.

This chain uses TRBV19 with TRBJ2-1, with 13 nucleotides matching TRBD2. Trimming at V came to 5 bases and at J to 9 bases, leaving 7 bases not matched to a gene. The CDR3 sequence is 15 residues long. The germline CDR1 and CDR2 sequences are LNHDA and SQIVND (reference sequence). DNA for the CDR3: TGTGCCAGTAGTGCACTAGCGGGAGGGTTCACTGAGCAGTTCTTC. Translated, it gives CASSALAGGFTEQFF.

The chain links TRBV2 to TRBJ2-4; D is unclear. There are 15 residues in the CDR3. The V end was cut by 0 bases, the J end by 1 base, with 7 bases between. The germline V gene encodes CDR1 SNHLY and CDR2 FYNNEI. For the CDR3, the DNA is TGTGCCAGCAGTGAAGCGGCGGTTGCCAAAAACATTCAGTACTTC. Translation: CASSEAAVAKNIQYF.

This clone occurred a few times. The genes are TRBV27 and TRBJ2-2, with D hard to call. This CDR3 has 13 amino acids. Per germline, CDR1 MNHEY and CDR2 SMNVEV (reference sequence). V was trimmed by 5 bases and J by 7 bases, leaving 11 bases between them. This CDR3 reads CASSLRLSGELFF. CDR3 nucleotide sequence: TGTGCCAGCAGTCTCAGACTGAGCGGGGAGCTGTTTTTT.

The chain carries TRBV24-1 and TRBJ2-1, with D perhaps TRBD1 (5 bases). The CDR3 runs 16 residues. V was pared by 4 bases and J by 6 bases, with 18 bases between. CDR1 and CDR2 from the germline V gene are KGHDR and SFDVKD. CDR3 residues: CATSDPKTRTSNEQFF. The CDR3 DNA reads TGTGCCACCAGTGACCCGAAGACCCGGACAAGCAATGAGCAGTTCTTC.

CDR3 residues: CASSPGLFNEQFF. In nucleotides, the CDR3 is TGTGCCAGCAGCCCGGGACTCTTTAATGAGCAGTTCTTC. The rearrangement uses TRBV6-2 or TRBV6-3 and TRBJ2-1, with D possibly TRBD2 on 6 matching bases. V dropped 6 bases and J dropped 7 bases, with 13 bases sitting between them. The length of the CDR3 is 13 residues. Germline V gives CDR1 MNHEY, CDR2 SVGEGT.

With regard to this clone: The junction departs from the called germline gene at one end, perhaps through a read error. The chain recombines TRBV5-1 with TRBJ2-4; 10 bases line up with TRBD2. CDR1 and CDR2 (germline): SGHRS, YFSETQ. The CDR3 consists of 18 residues. The CDR3 sequence: CASSLEAGGGIAKNIQYF. In DNA form, the CDR3 reads TGTGCCAGCAGCTTGGAAGCGGGAGGGGGCATAGCCAAAAACATTCAGTACTTC.

The table lists this clone with a count of one. The gene calls are TRBV10-3 and TRBJ1-4; D gene ambiguous. CDR3 size: 15 residues. Trimming took off 6 bases at V and 3 bases at J, with 14 bases between the two ends. Germline CDR1 ENHRY, CDR2 SYGVKD. The CDR3 reads CAIRSDREANEKLFF. In DNA, the CDR3 is TGTGCCATCAGGTCGGATAGGGAGGCTAATGAAAAACTGTTTTTT.